This T cell receptor beta chain was recorded in a study of Graves' ophthalmopathy and Graves' hyperthyroidism (dated by TCRdb to about 2018). Some background on the complete study: Peripheral blood samples were taken at the time of initial diagnosis, before any treatment was given. To tell Graves' ophthalmopathy apart from Graves' hyperthyroidism, and to predict which patients would progress to ophthalmopathy, the study relied on TCR beta repertoire signatures. In total, 135 blood samples were TCR-sequenced: 40 to 45 ophthalmopathy, under 85 hyperthyroidism and roughly 17 hyperthyroidism-to-ophthalmopathy patients. To explore V-J signatures that separate ophthalmopathy from hyperthyroidism, a discovery set of around 97 patients was enrolled, consisting of roughly 45 with ophthalmopathy and around 57 with stable hyperthyroidism. For independent validation, a separate cohort was made up of roughly 19 hyperthyroidism patients plus 17 patients who later progressed from hyperthyroidism to ophthalmopathy. In five or six hyperthyroidism patients, T-cell repertoires of thyroid tissue and blood were compared. Following sampling, methimazole starting at 30 mg daily was administered to hyperthyroidism patients, and high-dose intravenous methylprednisolone was administered to ophthalmopathy patients. The 100 or so discovery patients were divided at random into training and test sets in a 7:3 ratio.

The ophthalmopathy patients had moderately to severely active disease, with a Clinical Activity Score of 3 or higher, a NOSPECS grade of 4 or higher, and a disease duration of less than 3 months. Patients with other autoimmune diseases, uncontrolled infections, pregnancy or lactation were excluded. Diagnosis was based on clinical symptoms, serum thyroxine, TRAb, thyroid ultrasound and orbital computed tomography. Using Ficoll-Paque density gradient centrifugation, PBMCs were isolated from roughly 9.2 ml of fresh peripheral blood. Total RNA was extracted with Trizol reagent and quality-checked on an Agilent 2100 Bioanalyzer. TCR beta CDR3 regions were amplified from RNA transcripts for repertoire sequencing. HTBI primers and the Qiagen OneStep RT-PCR kit were used in a first-round RT-PCR, which was followed by a second-round multiplex PCR, size selection and purification. The libraries underwent paired-end sequencing with 100 bp reads on an Illumina HiSeq2000. The study's own analysis went as follows. SOAPnuke was used for read processing, and reads with adapters, uncalled bases, a mean Phred below 15, or no exact constant-primer or identifier match were discarded. COPE v1.2.5 was used to merge high-quality paired reads. Each unique nucleotide sequence was treated as a clonotype, and MiTCR v1.1 was used to align the clonotypes to the IMGT TRB V, D and J references. Only V-J combinations with frequency above 0.0001 were analysed, covering over 98% of repertoires. For each V-J combination, a TCR clonal expansion and chaos score was defined as the ratio of F50 clonal expansion to chaos observed in the TCRdist matrix. Features were reduced by Welch's t-statistics and random forest to roughly 14 V-J combinations, which fed a naive Bayes classifier. Thyroid-blood repertoire similarity was quantified with the Morisita-Horn index. The public sequencing data were trimmed at Q25 with fastp and processed into clonotypes with MiXCR by TCRdb, which kept only in-frame beta chains. Merged by CDR3 protein, the rows form single entries marked with the most common genes and DNA. None of the V and J calls come from the authors' own analysis; TCRdb made them. The sample table shows 150,000 to 200,000 distinct CDR3 sequences, and roughly two fifths are seen once. 8% to 9% of the sample rests with the top ten.

With regard to this clonotype: Its antigen is unknown. No base qualities exist here, and no much larger clone lies one base off it.

Broader findings and caveats from the paper: Sample size was not predetermined statistically, and investigators were not blinded to group allocation. The 13-signature model separated ophthalmopathy from stable hyperthyroidism with 87.88% sensitivity and about 81% specificity in cross-validation, and 80%/75% in the test set. In validation, the model predicted ophthalmopathy progression with about 71% sensitivity and roughly 78% specificity; about a dozen predicted patients were CT-confirmed with GO in a median of about 6.1 months. Most expanded thyroid clonotypes with a frequency above 0.001 also appeared in blood, which suggests that blood repertoires may reflect the immune response in the thyroid.

According to the germline V gene, CDR1 reads MNHEY and CDR2 reads SVGEGT. The CDR3, from cysteine to phenylalanine, totals 17 residues. Only CDR3 DNA is held: 51 bases, read in frame from base 1. V and J are trimmed by 6 bases and 1 base, and the gene matches miss 13 bases of the junction. Recombination connected TRBV6-2 or TRBV6-3 to TRBJ1-1, and TRBD1 aligns with 8 junction nucleotides. This sequence was found in a man aged 25 to 40 with Graves' ophthalmopathy. Donor details come from another sample of the same person, matched by shared clones. Sequences were obtained from peripheral blood. Read as DNA, the sequence is TGTGCCAGCAGAGTACAGACGCAGGGGGCCCGGAACACTGAAGCTTTCTTT. This sequence encodes CASRVQTQGARNTEAFF.